The T cell receptor (beta chain) described here comes from a study of T cells in Graves' hyperthyroidism and ophthalmopathy. Germline V CDR1 and CDR2: SGHRS, YFSETQ. With 10 bases removed from V and 7 bases from J, the gap between germline ends came to 18 bases. The CDR3 extends over 14 amino acids. RNA transcripts served as the template for amplifying TCR beta CDR3 regions. The HTBI primer set was used in a first-round RT-PCR of the TCR CDR3. TCRdb passed the multiplex PCR reads through MiXCR, listing each CDR3 protein once. The table lists about 680,000 distinct CDR3 sequences, 30% to 40% of them singletons. Points on this clonotype: Antigen specificity is unknown.

Regarding the study as a whole: Blood shared most expanded thyroid clonotypes above 0.001.

Patients counted as stable if ophthalmopathy did not develop within 18 months. Aged 18 to 65, the patients had hyperthyroidism that was newly diagnosed and had lasted under 2 months. The study left out patients who had uncontrolled infection, other autoimmune disease, pregnancy or lactation. This rearrangement joins TRBV5-1 to TRBJ1-6; no definite D call. This TCR came from a woman aged 40 to 50 with Graves' hyperthyroidism. Sample: blood. The CDR3 DNA follows: TGCGCCGCGCTAGGAGTTCCGCGGAATTCACCCCTCCACTTT. This codes for CAALGVPRNSPLHF.